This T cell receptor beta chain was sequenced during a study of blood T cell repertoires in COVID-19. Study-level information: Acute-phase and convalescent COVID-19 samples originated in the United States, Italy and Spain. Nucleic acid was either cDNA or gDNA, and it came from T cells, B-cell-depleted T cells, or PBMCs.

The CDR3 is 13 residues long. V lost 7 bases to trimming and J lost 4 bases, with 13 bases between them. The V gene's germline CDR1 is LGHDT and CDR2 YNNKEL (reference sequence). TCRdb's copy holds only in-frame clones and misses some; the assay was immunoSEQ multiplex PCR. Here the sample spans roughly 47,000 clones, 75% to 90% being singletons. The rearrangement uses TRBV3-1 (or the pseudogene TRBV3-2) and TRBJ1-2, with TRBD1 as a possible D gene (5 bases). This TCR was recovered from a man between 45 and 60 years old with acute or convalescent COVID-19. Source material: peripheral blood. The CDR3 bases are TGTGCCAGCAACCCAGGGCAAGGCTATGGCTACACCTTC. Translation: CASNPGQGYGYTF.